The 9 T cell receptor beta chains reported below all come from one sample, sequenced in a study of T cell repertoires in cytomegalovirus infection. TCRdb ran MiXCR on the reads and lists one entry per CDR3 protein. The data show 400,000 or so distinct CDR3 sequences, 15% to 20% seen once. The sequenced material came from PBMCs. These receptors came from a human donor in good health (CMV status not recorded). Some clones in this sample may be carry-over from other donors' samples.

In its sample, this clonotype was seen a few times. The chain couples TRBV12-3 or TRBV12-4 to TRBJ2-1; perhaps D is TRBD1 or TRBD2 (5 bases each). The V gene lost 3 bases and the J gene lost 8 bases, with 17 bases spanning the gap. This CDR3 contains 15 residues. CDR3 amino acids: CASSLNVGVGDEQFF. As DNA, the CDR3 is TGTGCCAGCAGTTTGAACGTGGGGGTTGGGGATGAGCAGTTCTTC.

This clonotype was recorded a few times. This chain connects TRBV20-1 to TRBJ2-1; D unclear. CDR1 DFQATT and CDR2 SNEGSKA come from the germline V gene (reference sequence). This CDR3 is built from 12 residues. V lost 7 bases, J lost 4 bases, and 11 bases lay in between. The DNA of the CDR3 is TGCAGTGTTCCCGACTGGTACAATGAGCAGTTCTTC. Amino acids: CSVPDWYNEQFF.

The chain carries TRBV4-2 and TRBJ1-2; the D is unclear. From germline, CDR1 is LGHNA and CDR2 YNFKEQ. V was clipped by 0 bases and J by 2 bases, with 10 bases between them. The CDR3 length is 15 residues. This CDR3 is CASSQENTRNYGYTF. CDR3 DNA sequence: TGTGCCAGCAGCCAAGAGAACACCAGGAACTATGGCTACACCTTC.

The chain carries TRBV27 and TRBJ2-6; TRBD2 is a possible D gene (6 bases). Germline V gives CDR1 MNHEY, CDR2 SMNVEV (reference sequence). This CDR3 spans 16 amino acids. Trimming removed 4 bases from V and 0 bases from J, with 10 bases in between. The CDR3 region has the DNA TGTGCCAGCAGTTCTTGGACTAACTCTGGGGCCAACGTCCTGACTTTC. Amino acid sequence: CASSSWTNSGANVLTF.

The chain carries TRBV12-5 and TRBJ1-1; D call uncertain. This CDR3 has 18 amino acids. Per the germline V gene, CDR1 is LGHNT and CDR2 is FRNRAP. V dropped 1 base and J dropped 4 bases, with 22 bases sitting between them. The CDR3 DNA sequence: TGTGCTAGTGGTTTGGAACAGTCTGTCCTGGGGTATGGCACTGAAGCTTTCTTT. Protein sequence: CASGLEQSVLGYGTEAFF.

The chain uses TRBV2 and TRBJ1-6; D ambiguous. The germline V gene encodes CDR1 SNHLY and CDR2 FYNNEI. V was shortened by 0 bases and J by 18 bases, with 15 bases between the two germline ends. The CDR3 sequence is 13 residues long. CDR3 sequence: CASSEAILNNPHF. CDR3 sequence (DNA): TGTGCCAGCAGTGAAGCGATTTTGAATAACCCCCACTTT.

The chain uses TRBV7-2 and TRBJ1-2; 9 positions match TRBD1. V dropped 5 bases and J dropped 8; count of bases not matched to a gene: 15. Germline CDR1 is SGHTA and CDR2 is FQGNSA. This CDR3 has 16 residues. The CDR3 reads CASSPAYPGQGGGYTF. As DNA, the CDR3 is TGTGCCAGCAGCCCTGCTTATCCGGGACAGGGAGGGGGCTACACCTTC.

This clonotype was found a few times. The chain has TRBV7-6 and TRBJ1-2; D is uncertain. V lost 2 bases and J 4 bases, leaving 17 bases between the germline ends. CDR3 length equals 16 residues. Germline CDR1 SGHVS, CDR2 FNYEAQ. The DNA of the CDR3 is TGTGCCAGCAGCTTAATGGCGGGCACGCGGGGCTATGGCTACACCTTC. Encoded protein: CASSLMAGTRGYGYTF.

This rearrangement joins TRBV5-1 to TRBJ2-1; D is perhaps TRBD1 (7 bases). Per germline, CDR1 SGHRS and CDR2 YFSETQ. The V and J ends lost 2 bases and 5 bases respectively, with 20 bases between them. The CDR3 spans 17 residues. The CDR3 here is CASSLVAGGISDNEQFF. The DNA of the CDR3 is TGCGCCAGCAGCTTAGTCGCAGGGGGGATATCAGACAATGAGCAGTTCTTC.